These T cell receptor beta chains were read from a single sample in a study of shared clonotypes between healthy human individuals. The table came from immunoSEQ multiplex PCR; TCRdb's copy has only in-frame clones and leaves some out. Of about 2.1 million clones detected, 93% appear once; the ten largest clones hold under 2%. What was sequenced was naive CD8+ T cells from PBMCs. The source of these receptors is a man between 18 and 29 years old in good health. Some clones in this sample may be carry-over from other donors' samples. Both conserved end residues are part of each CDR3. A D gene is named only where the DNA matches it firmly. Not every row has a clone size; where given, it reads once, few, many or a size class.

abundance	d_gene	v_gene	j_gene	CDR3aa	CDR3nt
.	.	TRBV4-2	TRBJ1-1	CASSQGVREVEAFF	TGTGCCAGCAGCCAAGGAGTCCGGGAGGTAGAAGCTTTCTTT
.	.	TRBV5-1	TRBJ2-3	CASSPALFTDTQYF	TGCGCCAGCAGCCCCGCGCTGTTCACAGATACGCAGTATTTT
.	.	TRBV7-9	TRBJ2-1	CASSLVGGEQFF	TGTGCCAGCAGCTTAGTGGGCGGTGAGCAGTTCTTC
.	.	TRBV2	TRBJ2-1	CASSERGLTPGDEQFF	TGTGCCAGCAGTGAAAGAGGACTCACTCCGGGCGATGAGCAGTTCTTC
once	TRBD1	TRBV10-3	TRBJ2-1	CAISVPGGNEQFF	TGTGCCATCAGTGTTCCAGGGGGCAATGAGCAGTTCTTC
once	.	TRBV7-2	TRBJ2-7	CASSPGGRLEQYF	TGTGCCAGCAGCCCCGGAGGGAGACTGGAGCAGTACTTC
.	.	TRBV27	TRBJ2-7	CASSSGQLPSYEQYF	TGTGCCAGCAGTTCCGGACAGTTACCCTCCTACGAGCAGTACTTC
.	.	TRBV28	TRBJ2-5	CASCYRRTQETQYF	TGTGCCAGCTGCTACCGCAGAACTCAAGAGACCCAGTACTTC
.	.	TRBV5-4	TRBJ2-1	CASSLRSSYNEQFF	TGTGCCAGCAGCTTGCGGAGCTCCTACAATGAGCAGTTCTTC
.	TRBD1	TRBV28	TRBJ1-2	CASSFPGQGANGYTF	TGTGCCAGCAGTTTTCCGGGACAGGGGGCGAATGGCTACACCTTC
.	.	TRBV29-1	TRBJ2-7	CSVEPLSGPYEQYF	TGCAGCGTTGAGCCCTTATCAGGGCCCTACGAGCAGTACTTC
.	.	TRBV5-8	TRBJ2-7	CASSLETGISYEQYF	TGTGCCAGCAGCTTGGAAACGGGGATTTCCTACGAGCAGTACTTC
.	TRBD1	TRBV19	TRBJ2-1	CATQGRVDNEQFF	TGTGCCACACAGGGGCGCGTGGACAATGAGCAGTTCTTC
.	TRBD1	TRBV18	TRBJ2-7	CASSPPRGQGPDEQYF	TGTGCCAGCTCACCACCGCGGGGACAGGGTCCCGACGAGCAGTACTTC
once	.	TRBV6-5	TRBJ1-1	CASSYRGAVTEAFF	TGTGCCAGCAGTTATAGGGGGGCAGTAACTGAAGCTTTCTTT